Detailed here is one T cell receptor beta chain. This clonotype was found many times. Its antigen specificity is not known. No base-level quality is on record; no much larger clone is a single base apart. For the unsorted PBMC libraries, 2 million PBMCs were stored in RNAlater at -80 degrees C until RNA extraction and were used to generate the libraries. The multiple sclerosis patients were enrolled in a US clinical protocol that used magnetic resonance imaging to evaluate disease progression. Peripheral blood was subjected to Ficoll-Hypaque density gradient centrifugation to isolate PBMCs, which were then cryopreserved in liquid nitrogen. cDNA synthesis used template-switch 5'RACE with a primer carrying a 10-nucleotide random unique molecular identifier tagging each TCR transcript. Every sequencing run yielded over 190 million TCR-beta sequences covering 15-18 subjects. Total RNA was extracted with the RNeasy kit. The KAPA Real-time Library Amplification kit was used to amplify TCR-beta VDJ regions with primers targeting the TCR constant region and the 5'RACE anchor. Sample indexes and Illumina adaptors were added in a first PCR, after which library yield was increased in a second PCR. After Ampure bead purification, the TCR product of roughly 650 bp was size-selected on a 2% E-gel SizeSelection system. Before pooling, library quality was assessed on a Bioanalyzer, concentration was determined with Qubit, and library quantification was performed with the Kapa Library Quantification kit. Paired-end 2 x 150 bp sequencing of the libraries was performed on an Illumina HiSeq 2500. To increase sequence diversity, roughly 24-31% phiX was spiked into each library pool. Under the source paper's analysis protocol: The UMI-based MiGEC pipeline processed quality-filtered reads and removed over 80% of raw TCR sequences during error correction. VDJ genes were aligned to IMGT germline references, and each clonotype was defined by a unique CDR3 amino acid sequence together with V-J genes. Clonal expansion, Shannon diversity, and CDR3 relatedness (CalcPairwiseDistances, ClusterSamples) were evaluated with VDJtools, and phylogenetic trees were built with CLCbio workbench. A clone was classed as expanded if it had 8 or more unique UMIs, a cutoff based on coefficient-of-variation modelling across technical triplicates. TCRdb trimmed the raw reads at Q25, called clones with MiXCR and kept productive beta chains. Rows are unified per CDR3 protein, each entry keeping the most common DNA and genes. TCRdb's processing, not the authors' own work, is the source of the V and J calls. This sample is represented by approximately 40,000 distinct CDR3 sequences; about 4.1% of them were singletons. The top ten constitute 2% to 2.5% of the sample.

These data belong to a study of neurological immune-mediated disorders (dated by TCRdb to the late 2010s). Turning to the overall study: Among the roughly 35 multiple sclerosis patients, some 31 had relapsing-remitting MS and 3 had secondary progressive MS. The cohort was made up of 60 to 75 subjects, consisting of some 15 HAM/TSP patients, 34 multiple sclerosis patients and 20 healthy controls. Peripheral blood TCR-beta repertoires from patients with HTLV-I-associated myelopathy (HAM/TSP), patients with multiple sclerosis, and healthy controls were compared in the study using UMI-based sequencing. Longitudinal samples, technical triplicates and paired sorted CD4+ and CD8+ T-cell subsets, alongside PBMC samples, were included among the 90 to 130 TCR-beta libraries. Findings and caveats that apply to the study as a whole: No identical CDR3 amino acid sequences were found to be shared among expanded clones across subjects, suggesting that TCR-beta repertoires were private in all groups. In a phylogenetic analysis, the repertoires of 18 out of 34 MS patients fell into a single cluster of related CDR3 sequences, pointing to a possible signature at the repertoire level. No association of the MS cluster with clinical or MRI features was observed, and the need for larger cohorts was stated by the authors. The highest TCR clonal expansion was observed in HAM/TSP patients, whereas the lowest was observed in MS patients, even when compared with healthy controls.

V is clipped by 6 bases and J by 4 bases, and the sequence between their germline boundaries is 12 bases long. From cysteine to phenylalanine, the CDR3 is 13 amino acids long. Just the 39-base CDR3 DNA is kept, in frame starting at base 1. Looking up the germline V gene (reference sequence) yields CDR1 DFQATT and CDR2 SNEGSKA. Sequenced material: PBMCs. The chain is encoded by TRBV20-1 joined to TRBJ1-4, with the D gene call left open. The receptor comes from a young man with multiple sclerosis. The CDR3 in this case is CSAQQRINEKLFF. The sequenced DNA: TGCAGTGCCCAACAGAGAATTAATGAAAAACTGTTTTTT.